These 7 T cell receptor beta chains originate from one sample sequenced in a study of graft-versus-host responses after intestinal transplantation (dated by TCRdb to about 2021). Library generation was performed with the immunoSEQ multiplex PCR assay. TCRdb re-hosts the immuneACCESS table, in-frame sequences only. Its copies lack some clones; in the studies checked, an unresolved V gene accounts for under half of them, and the cause for the rest is not known. The sample yields some 83,000 clones; roughly 91% were counted once. More than 0.095% of the sample lies in the top ten. Antigens of these TCRs are unknown. What the time point label conveys for this sample: cells obtained before transplantation from donor or recipient. Sequencing used unstimulated CD4+ T cells sorted from spleen or lymph node cells, obtained before intestinal transplant. These receptors all come from a human donor who received an intestinal transplant.

The chain combines TRBV9 with TRBJ2-5; TRBD2 aligns across 8 bases. The CDR3 has 16 residues. Trimming took 0 bases from V and 5 from J; bases not matched to a gene: 9. Germline V gene data show CDR1 as SGDLS and CDR2 as YYNGEE. The CDR3 region has the DNA TGTGCCAGCAGCGTAGACGTAGCGGGGACCCGGGAGACCCAGTACTTC. Protein sequence: CASSVDVAGTRETQYF.

The DNA of the CDR3 is TGTGCCGCCCGTCCCCGGGGAAGCTCCTACGAGCAGTACTTC. Translation: CAARPRGSSYEQYF. The chain joins TRBV10-3 to TRBJ2-7, with D maybe TRBD2 (5 bases). Looked up from germline, CDR1 is ENHRY and CDR2 is SYGVKD. Trimming removed 11 bases from V and 0 bases from J, with 17 bases in between. The CDR3 loop spans 14 amino acids.

J is TRBJ2-1 and V is TRBV9, with 7 positions matching TRBD2. Per germline, CDR1 SGDLS and CDR2 YYNGEE. The junction had 8 bases not matched to a gene; V was cut back by 4 bases and J by 4 bases. The CDR3 runs to 15 residues. In DNA, the CDR3 is TGTGCCAGCAGCCCCCGCGGGGGAGCGTACAATGAGCAGTTCTTC. This translates into CASSPRGGAYNEQFF.

V gene TRBV2 combines with J gene TRBJ2-1, with 14 positions matching TRBD2. The CDR3 is made up of 19 amino acids. Germline CDR1 is SNHLY and CDR2 is FYNNEI. The J segment lost 0 bases and the V segment lost 6 bases, leaving 10 bases of the junction unmatched. CDR3 in amino acids: CASRSGLAGGPSSYNEQFF. Written as DNA, the CDR3 is TGTGCCAGCAGATCAGGACTAGCGGGGGGTCCGAGCTCCTACAATGAGCAGTTCTTC.

The V gene is TRBV30, the J gene TRBJ2-1; TRBD1 might be the D (6 bases). V was pared by 8 bases and J by 15 bases, with 20 bases between. Per germline, CDR1 GTSNPN and CDR2 SVGIG (reference sequence). The CDR3 extends over 11 amino acids. CDR3 bases: TGTGCCCTCGGACAGCCAACATTGGGGTTCTTC. Translated: CALGQPTLGFF.

The gene calls are TRBV25-1 and TRBJ2-2, with 9 bases fitting TRBD1. This CDR3 region has 18 residues. The V segment lost 4 bases and the J segment 2 bases; nucleotides outside the gene matches: 11. Germline CDR1 and CDR2: MGHDK and SYGVNS. CDR3 residues: CASSGAHGTGRNTGELFF. The CDR3 DNA is TGTGCCAGCAGTGGGGCTCACGGGACAGGGCGAAACACCGGGGAGCTGTTTTTT. The complete variable domain, with remaining parts taken from reference TRBV25-1 and TRBJ2-2, reads EADIYQTPRYLVIGTGKKITLECSQTMGHDKMYWYQQDPGMELHLIHYSYGVNSTEKGDLSSESTVSRIRTEHFPLTLESARPSHTSQYLCASSGAHGTGRNTGELFFGEGSRLTVL.

The V call is TRBV15, the J call TRBJ2-7; TRBD2 is a possible D gene (5 bases). Per germline, CDR1 LNHNV and CDR2 YYDKDF (reference sequence). V was cut by 0 bases and J by 1 base, with 7 bases left in between. There are 14 residues in the CDR3. Written as DNA, the CDR3 is TGTGCCACCAGCAGAGATCGGGGTTCCTACGAGCAGTACTTC. Translation gives CATSRDRGSYEQYF.